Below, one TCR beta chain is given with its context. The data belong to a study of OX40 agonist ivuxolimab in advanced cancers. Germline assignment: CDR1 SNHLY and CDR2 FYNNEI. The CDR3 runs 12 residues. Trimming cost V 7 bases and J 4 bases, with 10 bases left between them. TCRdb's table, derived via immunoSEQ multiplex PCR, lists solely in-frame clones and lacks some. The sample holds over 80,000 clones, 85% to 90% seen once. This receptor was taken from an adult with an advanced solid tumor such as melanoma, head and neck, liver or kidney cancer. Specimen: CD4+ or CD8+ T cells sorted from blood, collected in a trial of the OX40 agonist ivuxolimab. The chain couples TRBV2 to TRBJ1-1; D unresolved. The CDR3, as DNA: TGTGCCAGCAAGGAGGGAAGCACTGAAGCTTTCTTT. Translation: CASKEGSTEAFF.